Listed below are T cell receptor beta chains from one sample, sequenced in a study of T-cell memory formation after mild COVID-19. TCRdb called the 5' RACE reads again in MiXCR, with one record for every CDR3 protein. The table has 100,000 to 120,000 distinct CDR3 sequences, 22% seen once. What was sequenced was PBMCs or a T cell subset sorted from them (not recorded which). The receptor set was obtained from a man between 18 and 29 years old who had mild COVID-19 (a few samples of this study predate the infection). Cell type and time point are not known. CDR3s leave out the opening cysteine and the closing phenylalanine or tryptophan.

TRBJ1-5	TRBV4-3	ASSQDSGDNQPQH
TRBJ2-7	TRBV12-3/TRBV12-4	ASSFASGGRKWEQY
TRBJ2-5	TRBV6-1	ASSRIAGEEETQY
TRBJ2-7	TRBV2	ASTHPVEGYEQY
TRBJ1-1	TRBV6-5	ASSYGQGTPNLEAF
TRBJ1-5	TRBV15	ATSSKLYSNQPQH
TRBJ1-6	TRBV7-9	ASSFGGVASPLH
TRBJ2-7	TRBV4-3	ASSQGIAAKRREQY
TRBJ2-3	TRBV10-1	ASSEGGWTDTQY
TRBJ2-1	TRBV4-1	ASSPPDRVNEQF
TRBJ2-5	TRBV27	ASSLYGYQETQY
TRBJ1-2	TRBV7-9	ASSPWEGNYGYT
TRBJ1-1	TRBV12-3/TRBV12-4	ASSLQWMYGLNTEAF
TRBJ2-7	TRBV27	ASRSGQTQDEQY
TRBJ2-7	TRBV4-3	ASSQERYTGGSYEQY
TRBJ2-5	TRBV7-7	ASSLNRGPQETQY
TRBJ2-3	TRBV4-2	ASSQDGTGGVMNTQY
TRBJ2-2	TRBV12-3/TRBV12-4	ATRSWGNTGELF
TRBJ2-3	TRBV4-2	ASSWTGTDTQY
TRBJ2-1	TRBV9	ASSVERGQKYNEQF
TRBJ1-4	TRBV4-3	ASSQDHSTNEKLF
TRBJ2-1	TRBV27	ASSSGLAEQF
TRBJ2-5	TRBV6-5	ASTPGDRIQETQY
TRBJ1-6	TRBV7-2	ASTGDLGPPLH
TRBJ2-1	TRBV4-3	ASSQDGSSGTPNEQF
TRBJ2-3	TRBV16	ASTPKGADTDTQY
TRBJ2-2	TRBV9	ASSVSGAVLGTGELF
TRBJ2-3	TRBV7-3	ASSPESDTQY